Described below is a single TCR beta chain sequence and its context. Unique molecular identifiers were present on the cDNA, and a universal primer site came from template switching. TCRdb reprocessed the 5' RACE reads with MiXCR, giving one entry per CDR3 protein. This table has under 1 million distinct CDR3 sequences, 10% to 15% appearing once. The entry originates in a study of identical twins. CDR3 length: 17 residues. Deletions cut 3 bases from V and 0 bases from J, with 17 bases between. From germline, CDR1 is MNHEY and CDR2 SVGAGI. Another study also made use of these data, one on yellow fever vaccine responses in identical twins.

Source material: PBMCs. The chain joins TRBV6-5 to TRBJ1-1; weak D call: TRBD1 (6 bases). The TCR sequence derives from a woman in her late teens or twenties in good health. CDR3: CASSYWAGENMNTEAFF. The CDR3 DNA is TGTGCCAGCAGTTATTGGGCAGGGGAGAACATGAACACTGAAGCTTTCTTT.